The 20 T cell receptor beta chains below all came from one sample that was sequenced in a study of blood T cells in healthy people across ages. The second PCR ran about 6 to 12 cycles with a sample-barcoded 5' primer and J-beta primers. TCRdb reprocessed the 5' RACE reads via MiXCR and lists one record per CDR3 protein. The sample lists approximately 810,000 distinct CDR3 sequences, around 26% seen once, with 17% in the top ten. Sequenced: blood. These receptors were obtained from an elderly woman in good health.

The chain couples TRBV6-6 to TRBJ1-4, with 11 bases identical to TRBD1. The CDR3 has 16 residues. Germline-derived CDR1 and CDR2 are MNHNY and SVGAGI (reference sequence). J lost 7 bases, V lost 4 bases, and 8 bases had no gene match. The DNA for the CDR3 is TGTGCCAGCAGTTCCCGGGACAGGGGGATTGGTGAAAAACTGTTTTTT. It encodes CASSSRDRGIGEKLFF.

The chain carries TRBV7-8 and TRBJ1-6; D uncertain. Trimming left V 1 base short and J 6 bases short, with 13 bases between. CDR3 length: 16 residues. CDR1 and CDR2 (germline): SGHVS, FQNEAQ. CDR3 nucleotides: TGTGCCAGCAGCTTAGGAAATAGAGCGATTAATTCACCCCTCCACTTT. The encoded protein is CASSLGNRAINSPLHF.

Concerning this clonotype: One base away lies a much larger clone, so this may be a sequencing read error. CDR3 residues: CASSSGTENNEQYF. DNA for the CDR3: TGTGCCAGCAGTTCTGGGACAGAAAACAATGAGCAGTACTTC. This sequence joins TRBV28 and TRBJ2-7; 7 nucleotides match TRBD1. Germline CDR1 reads MDHEN; CDR2 reads SYDVKM. This CDR3 has 14 amino acids. The junction had 10 bases not matched to a gene; V was cut back by 4 bases and J by 7 bases. The full variable domain, with the rest looked up from reference TRBV28 and TRBJ2-7, is DVKVTQSSRYLVKRTGEKVFLECVQDMDHENMFWYRQDPGLGLRLIYFSYDVKMKEKGDIPEGYSVSREKKERFSLILESASTNQTSMYLCASSSGTENNEQYFGPGTRLTVT.

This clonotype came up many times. The CDR3 spells CSARDLAGKLPSGANVLTF. In nucleotides, the CDR3 is TGCAGTGCTAGAGATTTGGCAGGGAAGCTCCCCTCTGGGGCCAACGTCCTGACTTTC. The chain joins TRBV20-1 to TRBJ2-6; TRBD1 is a possible D gene (5 bases). Germline CDR1 DFQATT, CDR2 SNEGSKA (reference sequence). V was pared by 0 bases and J by 0 bases, with 18 bases between. The CDR3 is 19 amino acids.

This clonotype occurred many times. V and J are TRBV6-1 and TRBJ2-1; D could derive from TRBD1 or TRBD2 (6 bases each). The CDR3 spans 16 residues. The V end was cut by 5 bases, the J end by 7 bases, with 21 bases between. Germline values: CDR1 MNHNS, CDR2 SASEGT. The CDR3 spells CASSKGGSPTMNEQFF. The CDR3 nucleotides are TGTGCCAGCAGTAAAGGGGGGTCACCGACCATGAATGAGCAGTTCTTC.

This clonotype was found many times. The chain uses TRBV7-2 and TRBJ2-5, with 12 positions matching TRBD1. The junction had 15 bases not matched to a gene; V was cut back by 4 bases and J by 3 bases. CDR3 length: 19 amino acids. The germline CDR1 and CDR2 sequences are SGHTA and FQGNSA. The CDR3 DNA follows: TGTGCCAGCAGCTCAATACCGGGACAGGGGGCGGGACTGGAAGAGACCCAGTACTTC. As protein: CASSSIPGQGAGLEETQYF.

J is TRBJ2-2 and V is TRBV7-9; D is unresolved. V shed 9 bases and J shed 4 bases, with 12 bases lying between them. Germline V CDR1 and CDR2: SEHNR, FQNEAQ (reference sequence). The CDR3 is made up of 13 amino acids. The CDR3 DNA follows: TGTGCCAGAGATACCAGCGTCACCGGGGAGCTGTTTTTT. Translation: CARDTSVTGELFF.

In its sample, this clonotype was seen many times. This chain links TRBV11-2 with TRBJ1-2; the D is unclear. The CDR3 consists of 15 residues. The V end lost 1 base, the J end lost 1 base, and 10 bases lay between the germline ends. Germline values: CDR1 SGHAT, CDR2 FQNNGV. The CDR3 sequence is CASSLAGHNNYGYTF. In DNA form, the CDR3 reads TGTGCCAGCAGCTTAGCAGGTCACAATAACTATGGCTACACCTTC.

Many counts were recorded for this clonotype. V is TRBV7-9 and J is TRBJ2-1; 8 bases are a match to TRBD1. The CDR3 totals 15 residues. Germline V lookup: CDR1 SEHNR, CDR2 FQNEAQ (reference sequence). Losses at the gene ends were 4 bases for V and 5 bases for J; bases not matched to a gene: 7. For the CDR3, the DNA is TGTGCCAGCAGCTCCTCAGGGGGCGGGAACAATGAGCAGTTCTTC. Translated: CASSSSGGGNNEQFF. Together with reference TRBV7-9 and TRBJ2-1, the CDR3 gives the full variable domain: DTGVSQNPRHKITKRGQNVTFRCDPISEHNRLYWYRQTLGQGPEFLTYFQNEAQLEKSRLLSDRFSAERPKGSFSTLEIQRTEQGDSAMYLCASSSSGGGNNEQFFGPGTRLTVL.

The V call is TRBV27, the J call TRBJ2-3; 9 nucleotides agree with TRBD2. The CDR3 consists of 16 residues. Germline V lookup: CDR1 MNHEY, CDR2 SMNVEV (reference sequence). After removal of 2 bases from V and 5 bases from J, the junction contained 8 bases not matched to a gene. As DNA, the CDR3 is TGTGCCAGCAGTTTAACAGCGGGGGGCCCTGGAGATACGCAGTATTTT. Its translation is CASSLTAGGPGDTQYF.

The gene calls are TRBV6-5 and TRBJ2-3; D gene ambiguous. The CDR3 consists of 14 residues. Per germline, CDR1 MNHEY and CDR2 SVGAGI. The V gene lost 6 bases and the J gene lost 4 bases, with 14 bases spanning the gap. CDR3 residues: CASRGLSSADTQYF. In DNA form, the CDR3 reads TGTGCCAGCAGGGGCCTTTCGTCGGCAGATACGCAGTATTTT.

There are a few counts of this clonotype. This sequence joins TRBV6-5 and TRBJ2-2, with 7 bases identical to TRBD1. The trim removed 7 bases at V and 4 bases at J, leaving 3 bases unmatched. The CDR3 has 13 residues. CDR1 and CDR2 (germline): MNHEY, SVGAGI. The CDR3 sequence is CASNNRGTGELFF. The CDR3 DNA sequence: TGTGCCAGCAACAACAGGGGCACCGGGGAGCTGTTTTTT.

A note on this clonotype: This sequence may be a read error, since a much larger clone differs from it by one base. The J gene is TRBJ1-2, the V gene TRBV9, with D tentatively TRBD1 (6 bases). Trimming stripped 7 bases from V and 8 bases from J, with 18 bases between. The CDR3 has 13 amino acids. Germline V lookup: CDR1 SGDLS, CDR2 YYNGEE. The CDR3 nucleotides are TGTGCCAGCGGCGCTACAGGGCTGGGCGGCTACACCTTC. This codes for CASGATGLGGYTF.

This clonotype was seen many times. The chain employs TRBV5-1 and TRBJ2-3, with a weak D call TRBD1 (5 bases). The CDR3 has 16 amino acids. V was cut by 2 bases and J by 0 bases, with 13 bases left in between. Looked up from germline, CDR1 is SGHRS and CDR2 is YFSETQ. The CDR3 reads CASSLSQGISTDTQYF. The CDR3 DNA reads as TGCGCCAGCAGCTTATCCCAGGGAATAAGCACAGATACGCAGTATTTT.

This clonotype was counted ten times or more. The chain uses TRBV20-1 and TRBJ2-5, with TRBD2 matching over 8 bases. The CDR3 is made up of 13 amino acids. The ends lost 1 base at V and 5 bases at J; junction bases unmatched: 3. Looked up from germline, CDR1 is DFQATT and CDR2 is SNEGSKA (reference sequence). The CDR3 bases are TGCAGTGCTAGAGGGACTAGCATGGAGACCCAGTACTTC. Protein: CSARGTSMETQYF.

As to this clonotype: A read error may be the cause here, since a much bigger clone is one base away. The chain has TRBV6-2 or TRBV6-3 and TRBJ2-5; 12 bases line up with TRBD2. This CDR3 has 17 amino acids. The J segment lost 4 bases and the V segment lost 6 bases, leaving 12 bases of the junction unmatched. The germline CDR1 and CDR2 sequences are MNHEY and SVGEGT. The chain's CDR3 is CASRKGLAGSRGETQYF. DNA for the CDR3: TGTGCCAGCAGGAAGGGACTAGCGGGTTCTCGGGGAGAGACCCAGTACTTC.

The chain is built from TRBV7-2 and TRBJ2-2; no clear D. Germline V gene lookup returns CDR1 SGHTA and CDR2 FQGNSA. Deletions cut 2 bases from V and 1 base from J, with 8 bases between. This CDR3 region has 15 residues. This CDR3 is CASSLKLQNTGELFF. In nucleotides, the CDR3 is TGTGCCAGCAGCTTAAAACTGCAGAACACCGGGGAGCTGTTTTTT.

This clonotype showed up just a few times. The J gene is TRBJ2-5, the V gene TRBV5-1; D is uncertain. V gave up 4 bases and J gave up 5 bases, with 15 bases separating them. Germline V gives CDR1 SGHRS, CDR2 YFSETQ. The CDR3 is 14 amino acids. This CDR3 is CASSLTVSRETQYF. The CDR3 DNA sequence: TGCGCCAGCAGCCTAACGGTTTCTCGGGAGACCCAGTACTTC.

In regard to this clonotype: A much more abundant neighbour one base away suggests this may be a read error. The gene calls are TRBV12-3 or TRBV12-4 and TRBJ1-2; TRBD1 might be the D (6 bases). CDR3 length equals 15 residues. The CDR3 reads CACSSPLGAGYGYTF. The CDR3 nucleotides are TGTGCCTGCAGTTCTCCTTTGGGGGCTGGCTATGGCTACACCTTC.

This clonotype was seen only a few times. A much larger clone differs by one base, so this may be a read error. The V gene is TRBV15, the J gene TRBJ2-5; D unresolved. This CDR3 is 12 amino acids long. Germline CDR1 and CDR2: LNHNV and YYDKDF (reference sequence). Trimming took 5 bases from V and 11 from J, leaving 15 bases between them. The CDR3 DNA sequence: TGTGCCACCAGCGTCCACTACAATGAGCAGTACTTC. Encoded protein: CATSVHYNEQYF.